These 24 T cell receptor beta chains originate from one sample sequenced in a study of metastatic and nonmetastatic thyroid tumors. TCRdb reanalyzed the PCR reads via MiXCR. The repertoire holds 45,000 or so clones, with roughly 4% as singletons. There were no patients who had received any treatment before thyroid surgery. The specimen was blood. The receptor source for this set is a female donor with papillary thyroid cancer or a benign thyroid nodule (not recorded which). Some clones in this sample may be carry-over from other donors' samples.

The sample holds many counts of this clone. This may arise from a read error, as a much more abundant clone is one base away. The same CDR3 can be traced to other DNA sequences in this sample. CDR3 sequence reads: CASSLAGPNYGYTF. In DNA form, the CDR3 reads TGTGCCAGCAGCTTAGCAGGCCCTAACTACGGCTACACCTTC. The rearrangement joins TRBV7-8 to TRBJ1-2; unclear D gene. This CDR3 has 14 amino acids. Germline V gene data show CDR1 as SGHVS and CDR2 as FQNEAQ.

This clone was seen many times. The rearrangement uses TRBV12-3 or TRBV12-4 and TRBJ2-1; D is perhaps TRBD2 (6 bases). The CDR3 totals 12 residues. The V gene lost 6 bases and the J gene lost 9 bases, with 12 bases spanning the gap. The CDR3 nucleotides read TGTGCCAGCAGCGACTTGGGAGGTGAGCAGTTCTTC. It encodes CASSDLGGEQFF.

There are a few counts of this clone. The chain is built from TRBV6-1 and TRBJ1-1, with unresolved D. Germline CDR1 reads MNHNS; CDR2 reads SASEGT. The CDR3 is 13 amino acids. The V end lost 2 bases, the J end lost 8 bases, and 12 bases lay between the germline ends. The CDR3: CASSEWRTDEAFF. The CDR3 DNA follows: TGTGCCAGCAGTGAATGGAGGACGGACGAAGCTTTCTTT.

This clone was picked up many times. The identical CDR3 is also encoded by other nucleotide sequences in the sample. The chain has TRBV7-6 and TRBJ2-1, with 7 nucleotides matching TRBD2. After removal of 5 bases from V and 5 bases from J, the junction contained 9 bases not matched to a gene. The CDR3 has 15 residues. Germline CDR1 and CDR2: SGHVS and FNYEAQ. The CDR3 DNA is TGTGCCAGCAGCCCGGGGCTAGCGGCAAACAATGAGCAGTTCTTC. Its protein is CASSPGLAANNEQFF.

In the case of this clone: A much larger clone differs from this one at a single base, so this may be a read error. This chain joins TRBV18 and TRBJ1-5; 9 nucleotides line up with TRBD1. Per the germline V gene, CDR1 is KGHSH and CDR2 is LQKENI. The CDR3 is 15 amino acids. The CDR3 reads CASSATGGTNQSQHF. CDR3 DNA: TGTGCCAGCTCAGCGACAGGGGGGACTAATCAGTCCCAGCATTTT.

This clone came up a few times. The V and J genes are TRBV6-1 and TRBJ2-7; D gene uncertain. This CDR3 has 13 residues. Germline CDR1 and CDR2: MNHNS and SASEGT. V was clipped by 5 bases and J by 3 bases, with 11 bases between them. CDR3 residues: CASSQTDFYEQYF. CDR3 DNA sequence: TGTGCCAGCAGTCAGACTGACTTCTACGAGCAGTACTTC.

This clone showed up many times. The gene calls are TRBV5-6 and TRBJ2-5, with TRBD2 matching 9 bases. Germline V gene lookup returns CDR1 SGHDT and CDR2 YYEEEE. V dropped 1 base and J dropped 7; count of bases not matched to a gene: 8. The length of the CDR3 is 15 residues. Here the CDR3 reads CASSLRAGGPGTQYF. The CDR3 DNA reads as TGTGCCAGCAGCTTGAGGGCGGGAGGGCCGGGGACCCAGTACTTC.

A few counts support this clone. V is TRBV5-1 and J is TRBJ2-2; D tentatively reads TRBD1 or TRBD2 (7 bases each). Trimming pared 7 bases from V and 6 bases from J, leaving 16 bases between. The CDR3 sequence is 14 residues long. CDR1 SGHRS and CDR2 YFSETQ come from the germline V gene. Written as DNA, the CDR3 is TGCGCCAGCCGAGTTTCAGGGGGGGCCGGGGAGCTGTTTTTT. It yields the protein CASRVSGGAGELFF.

The chain uses TRBV6-1 and TRBJ2-3; TRBD1 might be the D (6 bases). The V gene's germline CDR1 is MNHNS and CDR2 SASEGT. This CDR3 spans 14 amino acids. Trimming left V 7 bases short and J 11 bases short, with 22 bases between. CDR3 nucleotides: TGTGCCAGCAAGTCCGGGACACGAACAGATGAGCAGTATTTT. Amino acid sequence: CASKSGTRTDEQYF.

Only a few counts were recorded for this clone. This may be a read error, as it is one base from a much larger clone. This chain connects TRBV5-8 to TRBJ2-2; 8 nucleotides align to TRBD1. The CDR3 is made up of 14 amino acids. Germline V CDR1 and CDR2: SGHTS, YDEGEE. With 4 bases clipped from V and 10 bases from J, the junction kept 9 bases outside the gene matches. CDR3 sequence reads: CASSPDRGMTELFF. CDR3 coding DNA: TGTGCCAGCAGCCCTGACAGGGGTATGACGGAGCTGTTTTTT.

This clone was observed a handful of times. A single base separates this from a much larger clone, so it may be a read error. The limits of the CDR3 on the DNA are not certain, so only TCRdb's listed CDR3 is given. The chain uses TRBV12-3 or TRBV12-4 and TRBJ1-5; TRBD1, the table's D call, was not compared with the DNA. The CDR3 adds up to 15 amino acids, both ends counted. CDR3 sequence reads: CASSPWGLGNKPQHF.

This chain uses TRBV6-2 or TRBV6-3 with TRBJ2-7, with 9 bases that match TRBD2. Unmatched junction bases numbered 3, after V lost 0 bases and J lost 6 bases. The germline CDR1 and CDR2 sequences are MNHEY and SVGEGT. The length of the CDR3 is 14 residues. The CDR3 here is CASSYSGTSLEQYF. CDR3 in DNA: TGTGCCAGCAGTTACTCGGGGACTAGCCTCGAGCAGTACTTC.

This clone appeared a few times. Germline and junction disagree at one end, which may indicate a read error. The identical CDR3 is also encoded by other nucleotide sequences in the sample. This rearrangement joins TRBV10-3 to TRBJ2-2, with TRBD1 matching over 8 bases. The CDR3 has 13 amino acids. Germline CDR1 reads ENHRY; CDR2 reads SYGVKD. Here the CDR3 DNA reads TGTGCCATTAGTGGGGGACAGGCAGGGGAGCTGTTTTTT. Translation: CAISGGQAGELFF.

This clone was detected many times. This sequence joins TRBV24-1 and TRBJ2-3, with 11 bases identical to TRBD2. The germline V gene encodes CDR1 KGHDR and CDR2 SFDVKD. The CDR3 spans 16 residues. V lost 5 bases to trimming and J lost 0 bases; unmatched junction nucleotides: 3. CDR3 bases: TGTGCCACCAGTGGTGGGACTAGCGGTAGCACAGATACGCAGTATTTT. This codes for CATSGGTSGSTDTQYF.

This clone was picked up one time. J is TRBJ2-1 and V is TRBV6-5; 8 bases map to TRBD1. The CDR3 has 14 amino acids. V dropped 2 bases and J dropped 5; count of bases not matched to a gene: 2. The germline gives CDR1 MNHEY, CDR2 SVGAGI. Here the CDR3 DNA reads TGTGCCAGCAGTTACCGGACAGGGAACAATGAGCAGTTCTTC. Its protein is CASSYRTGNNEQFF.

As regards this clone: A read error may account for a junction end that differs from germline. Different DNA sequences within this sample yield the same CDR3. The chain combines TRBV18 with TRBJ1-2; possible D gene TRBD1, 5 bases. Germline lookup yields CDR1 KGHSH and CDR2 LQKENI. The CDR3 is made up of 13 amino acids. Here the CDR3 DNA reads TGTGCCAGCTCACCTTCTGCAGGGTATGGTTACACCTTC. This codes for CASSPSAGYGYTF.

At least ten counts were recorded for this clone. The rearrangement joins TRBV12-3 or TRBV12-4 to TRBJ2-7; 7 positions match TRBD2. The CDR3 consists of 16 residues. V trimming: 3 bases; J trimming: 3 bases; junction bases outside the gene matches: 11. For the CDR3, the DNA is TGTGCCAGCAGTTTTGACTCTGGAGCGGGAAGCTACGAGCAGTACTTC. This translates into CASSFDSGAGSYEQYF.

This clone has a count of ten or more. The chain uses TRBV6-5 and TRBJ1-5, with D possibly being TRBD1 (6 bases). CDR3 length: 16 residues. Trimming took off 2 bases at V and 0 bases at J, with 11 bases between the two ends. CDR1 and CDR2 from the germline V gene are MNHEY and SVGAGI. This CDR3 reads CASSYPGQISNQPQHF. In DNA form, the CDR3 reads TGTGCCAGCAGTTACCCCGGACAGATTAGCAATCAGCCCCAGCATTTT.

This clone was picked up many times. The V gene is TRBV29-1, the J gene TRBJ2-7; D possibly uses TRBD1 or TRBD2 (5 bases each). The CDR3 is 14 residues long. V was shortened by 4 bases and J by 2 bases, with 15 bases between the two germline ends. CDR1 and CDR2 from the germline V gene are SQVTM and ANQGSEA. The CDR3 spells CSVASGTITYEQYF. CDR3 DNA: TGCAGCGTTGCCTCCGGGACCATCACCTACGAGCAGTACTTC.

This clone has just a few counts. The chain recombines TRBV6-1 with TRBJ1-1; 7 bases are shared with TRBD1. The CDR3 is 12 amino acids. The V segment lost 10 bases and the J segment 5 bases; nucleotides outside the gene matches: 7. The germline V gene has CDR1 MNHNS and CDR2 SASEGT. DNA of the CDR3: TGTGCCACCGGGACAGAGAAAACTGAAGCTTTCTTT. Encoded protein: CATGTEKTEAFF.

This clone was detected many times. The chain is built from TRBV7-9 and TRBJ2-3; D remains ambiguous. This CDR3 has 13 residues. V was pared by 7 bases and J by 0 bases, with 8 bases between. CDR1 and CDR2 (germline): SEHNR, FQNEAQ (reference sequence). CDR3 sequence (DNA): TGTGCCAGCACCCGTCTGAGCACAGATACGCAGTATTTT. This codes for CASTRLSTDTQYF.

This clone was detected ten times or more. This chain connects TRBV20-1 to TRBJ2-1; tentative D call: TRBD2 (6 bases). The CDR3 loop spans 15 amino acids. Germline V lookup: CDR1 DFQATT, CDR2 SNEGSKA (reference sequence). Between the trimmed V and J ends, which lost 3 bases and 4 bases, there was a span of 16 bases. CDR3 DNA sequence: TGCAGTGCTAGCCCCCTAGCGAGTGATTACAATGAGCAGTTCTTC. Translation: CSASPLASDYNEQFF.

This clone was observed a handful of times. The chain carries TRBV6-1 and TRBJ1-6; no definite D call. The V end was cut by 4 bases, the J end by 5 bases, with 21 bases between. The germline gives CDR1 MNHNS, CDR2 SASEGT. The length of the CDR3 is 18 residues. Written as DNA, the CDR3 is TGTGCCAGCAGTGGCCTGAGGGAAGTAGGGAGAAATAATTCACCCCTCCACTTT. It yields the protein CASSGLREVGRNNSPLHF.

This clone was recorded at least ten times. One end of the junction varies from germline; a read error may be responsible. The chain uses TRBV5-1 and TRBJ2-7; D is perhaps TRBD1 or TRBD2 (6 bases each). From germline, CDR1 is SGHRS and CDR2 YFSETQ. The CDR3 loop spans 14 amino acids. The CDR3 DNA reads TGCGCCAGCAGCCTAGGCCTGGGGGGCTACGAGCAGCACTTC. Protein product: CASSLGLGGYEQHF.